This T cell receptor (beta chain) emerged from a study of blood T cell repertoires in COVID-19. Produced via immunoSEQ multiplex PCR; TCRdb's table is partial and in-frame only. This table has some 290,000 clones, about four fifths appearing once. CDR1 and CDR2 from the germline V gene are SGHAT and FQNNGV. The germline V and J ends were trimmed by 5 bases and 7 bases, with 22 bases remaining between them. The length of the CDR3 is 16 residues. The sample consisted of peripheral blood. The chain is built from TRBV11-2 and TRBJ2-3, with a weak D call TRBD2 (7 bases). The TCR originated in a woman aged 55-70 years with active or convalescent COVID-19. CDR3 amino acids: CASSKVRGAFQNTQYF. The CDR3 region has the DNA TGTGCCAGCAGCAAGGTCCGGGGGGCTTTCCAGAATACGCAGTATTTT.